Presented here are 32 T cell receptor beta chains from one specimen sequenced in a study of human CD8 memory T cell subsets. Libraries for TCR beta were constructed using UMI-labeled 5' RACE. TCRdb reprocessed the 5' RACE reads and stores each CDR3 protein as one record, lacking DNA. Seen in this sample are more than 7,500 distinct CDR3 sequences; the ten most common clones hold 22%. Sequenced sample: CD8+ T cells from PBMCs. These receptors originate from a human donor in good health.

The V gene is TRBV20-1, the J gene TRBJ2-2; TCRdb's assignment of TRBD1 cannot be checked, as there is no DNA. Germline V gene lookup returns CDR1 DFQATT and CDR2 SNEGSKA (reference sequence). The CDR3 spans 14 residues. CDR3 protein: CSAQGQGNTGELFF.

V is TRBV4-1 and J is TRBJ1-2; TCRdb selects TRBD1, and the lack of DNA leaves this call unchecked. Germline assignment: CDR1 MGHRA and CDR2 YSYEKL. This CDR3 is 15 amino acids long. CDR3 amino acids: CASSYGRGSGYGYTF.

The chain recombines TRBV2 with TRBJ2-5; TCRdb indicates TRBD1, and absent DNA this call remains unverified. This CDR3 has 15 amino acids. Germline CDR1 reads SNHLY; CDR2 reads FYNNEI. CDR3 amino acids: CASENSAGSQETQYF.

In terms of frequency, this clonotype is medium-sized. This chain connects TRBV4-1 to TRBJ1-2; TCRdb's assignment of TRBD1 cannot be checked, as there is no DNA. This CDR3 is 14 amino acids long. Germline lookup yields CDR1 MGHRA and CDR2 YSYEKL. The chain's CDR3 is CASSHVRGIDGYTF.

The chain recombines TRBV27 with TRBJ2-7; TCRdb returns TRBD2, unconfirmable since there is no DNA. The CDR3 runs 18 residues. Per the germline V gene, CDR1 is MNHEY and CDR2 is SMNVEV (reference sequence). This chain's CDR3 is CASSLVAGEVSRAYEQYF.

This clonotype counts as medium-sized (0.01 to 0.1%) by frequency. The chain couples TRBV14 to TRBJ1-1; TCRdb's D call of TRBD1 is untestable without DNA. CDR3 size: 14 residues. CDR1 is SGHDN, CDR2 FVKESK, per germline. The CDR3 sequence is CASSRTGKNTEAFF.

The chain couples TRBV5-1 to TRBJ2-7. Per germline, CDR1 SGHRS and CDR2 YFSETQ. The CDR3 is 14 residues long. CDR3 region: CASSLGLKGYEQYF.

This clonotype counts as medium-sized by frequency. The chain is built from TRBV30 and TRBJ1-6. The CDR3 consists of 14 residues. Germline V gene data show CDR1 as GTSNPN and CDR2 as SVGIG (reference sequence). This chain's CDR3 is CAWRDNSYNSPLHF.

This chain joins TRBV4-2 and TRBJ2-7; lacking DNA, the TRBD2 call made by TCRdb goes unchecked. Germline V gene lookup returns CDR1 LGHNA and CDR2 YNFKEQ. The CDR3 spans 13 residues. CDR3 amino acids: CASSSRVQYEQYF.

The V call is TRBV4-2, the J call TRBJ2-4; TCRdb reports TRBD2, a call that lacks DNA to check it against. The CDR3 has 18 amino acids. The germline V gene encodes CDR1 LGHNA and CDR2 YNFKEQ. CDR3 region: CASSQNFASGAESGVQYF.

J is TRBJ2-1 and V is TRBV7-6; TCRdb calls TRBD2, which cannot be checked without DNA. The V gene's germline CDR1 is SGHVS and CDR2 FNYEAQ. CDR3 size: 21 residues. CDR3 in amino acids: CASSLRPSGTSGGSSYNEQFF.

V is TRBV6-5 and J is TRBJ2-5; lacking DNA, the TRBD1 call made by TCRdb goes unchecked. CDR1 is MNHEY, CDR2 SVGAGI, per germline. There are 14 residues in the CDR3. This CDR3 reads CASSSGTGSETQYF.

This clonotype is classed as medium-sized by frequency. The chain joins TRBV12-3 or TRBV12-4 to TRBJ2-1; TCRdb gives TRBD2 as the D gene, but with no DNA this cannot be confirmed. There are 15 residues in the CDR3. The CDR3 sequence: CASSLIQRGEVVQFF.

The chain combines TRBV11-3 with TRBJ2-3; no DNA is available, so the TRBD2 call from TCRdb remains unchecked. CDR3 length: 14 amino acids. Germline CDR1 is SGHNT and CDR2 is YENEEA. The chain's CDR3 is CASSSRLDPDTQYF.

V is TRBV29-1 and J is TRBJ2-2; without DNA, the TCRdb call of TRBD2 cannot be checked. CDR1 is SQVTM and CDR2 is ANQGSEA in the germline V gene. The CDR3 spans 15 residues. The CDR3 sequence is CSVEGVPDNTGELFF.

The chain combines TRBV6-2 or TRBV6-3 with TRBJ1-4; without DNA, the TCRdb call of TRBD1 cannot be checked. The CDR3 covers 16 residues. Germline V lookup: CDR1 MNHEY, CDR2 SVGEGT. The CDR3 sequence: CASSYSTWDRDEKLFF.

J is TRBJ1-1 and V is TRBV20-1; TCRdb calls TRBD1, which cannot be checked without DNA. The V gene's germline CDR1 is DFQATT and CDR2 SNEGSKA (reference sequence). This CDR3 comprises 14 residues. The CDR3 loop reads CSAGTVLGDTEAFF.

The rearrangement uses TRBV5-1 and TRBJ2-7; the TCRdb D gene call, TRBD1, has no DNA to confirm it. The V gene's germline CDR1 is SGHRS and CDR2 YFSETQ. The CDR3 contains 13 residues. Here the CDR3 reads CASRGGQDYEQYF.

The chain recombines TRBV6-2 or TRBV6-3 with TRBJ2-1; the TCRdb D gene call, TRBD2, has no DNA to confirm it. The CDR3 runs to 18 residues. Germline V gene sequence: CDR1 MNHEY, CDR2 SVGEGT. Here the CDR3 reads CASSYSDTSGDSYNEQFF.

The chain links TRBV7-6 to TRBJ2-7; TCRdb selects TRBD1, and the lack of DNA leaves this call unchecked. Germline V lookup: CDR1 SGHVS, CDR2 FNYEAQ. The CDR3 has 15 residues. CDR3: CASSLDVGGSHEQYF. The entire variable domain, with the rest obtained from reference TRBV7-6 and TRBJ2-7, is as follows: GAGVSQSPRYKVTKRGQDVALRCDPISGHVSLYWYRQALGQGPEFLTYFNYEAQQDKSGLPNDRFSAERPEGSISTLTIQRTEQRDSAMYRCASSLDVGGSHEQYFGPGTRLTVT.

CDR3 amino acids: CASTGGTGELFF. This chain uses TRBV28 with TRBJ2-2; the TRBD2 assignment by TCRdb is unverifiable without DNA. The CDR3 has 12 amino acids. Germline loops: CDR1 MDHEN, CDR2 SYDVKM.

The CDR3 is CASSLEPMPGDEQFF. The V and J genes are TRBV7-6 and TRBJ2-1; TCRdb proposes TRBD1, but this gene call is untestable without DNA. Looked up from germline, CDR1 is SGHVS and CDR2 is FNYEAQ. CDR3 length equals 15 residues. Full variable domain (missing parts from reference TRBV7-6 and TRBJ2-1): GAGVSQSPRYKVTKRGQDVALRCDPISGHVSLYWYRQALGQGPEFLTYFNYEAQQDKSGLPNDRFSAERPEGSISTLTIQRTEQRDSAMYRCASSLEPMPGDEQFFGPGTRLTVL.

This chain links TRBV15 with TRBJ2-7. This CDR3 contains 15 residues. The germline CDR1 and CDR2 sequences are LNHNV and YYDKDF (reference sequence). The CDR3 loop reads CATSNIRGRSYEQYF.

This clonotype is called large based on its frequency. The J gene is TRBJ2-1, the V gene TRBV27; TCRdb's D call, TRBD1, is unchecked because there is no DNA. This CDR3 is built from 14 residues. CDR1 and CDR2 (germline): MNHEY, SMNVEV (reference sequence). The CDR3 loop is CASSLDRGYNEQFF.

The chain combines TRBV28 with TRBJ1-5. From germline, CDR1 is MDHEN and CDR2 SYDVKM. The CDR3 is made up of 14 amino acids. CDR3 sequence: CASSLTGSNQPQHF. Full variable domain (remainder filled in from reference TRBV28 and TRBJ1-5): DVKVTQSSRYLVKRTGEKVFLECVQDMDHENMFWYRQDPGLGLRLIYFSYDVKMKEKGDIPEGYSVSREKKERFSLILESASTNQTSMYLCASSLTGSNQPQHFGDGTRLSIL.

The rearrangement links TRBV3-1 to TRBJ2-5. The CDR3 runs 14 residues. Germline CDR1 and CDR2: LGHDT and YNNKEL (reference sequence). The chain's CDR3 is CASSQVLIQETQYF.

The J gene is TRBJ2-7, the V gene TRBV7-9. CDR1 and CDR2 (germline): SEHNR, FQNEAQ (reference sequence). The CDR3 sequence is 13 residues long. The CDR3 sequence is CASSPQETYEQYF.

This clonotype is called medium-sized based on its frequency. J is TRBJ2-5 and V is TRBV7-7; TCRdb lists TRBD2, though no DNA is available to test this call. The CDR3 loop spans 16 amino acids. Germline lookup yields CDR1 SSHAT and CDR2 FNYEAQ (reference sequence). The CDR3 is CASSLAAGTSEETQYF.

The V call is TRBV28, the J call TRBJ2-1; no DNA is available, so the TRBD2 call from TCRdb remains unchecked. Germline V gene data show CDR1 as MDHEN and CDR2 as SYDVKM. This CDR3 has 15 amino acids. The CDR3 sequence is CASSFREPSYNEQFF.

The chain combines TRBV6-6 with TRBJ1-1; TCRdb's assignment of TRBD1 cannot be checked, as there is no DNA. The germline CDR1 and CDR2 sequences are MNHNY and SVGAGI (reference sequence). CDR3 length: 16 residues. CDR3 in amino acids: CASSYLRGGMNTEAFF.

This chain connects TRBV5-6 to TRBJ2-7. CDR1 is SGHDT, CDR2 YYEEEE, per germline. The CDR3 is 13 amino acids. The CDR3 protein is CASSLDGTYEQYF.

The chain combines TRBV19 with TRBJ1-2; the D gene TCRdb calls, TRBD1, cannot be checked with no DNA. The CDR3 loop spans 12 amino acids. Germline CDR1 LNHDA, CDR2 SQIVND (reference sequence). CDR3 residues: CATKEGAYGYTF.